The source of this TCR beta chain is a study of blood T cell repertoires in COVID-19. The CDR3 runs 18 residues. Germline-derived CDR1 and CDR2 are SGHNT and YYREEE (reference sequence). V was clipped by 4 bases and J by 10 bases; unmatched bases: 23. Original analysis: Amplification of reference gene primers provided the estimated nucleated cell counts. Assay used: immunoSEQ multiplex PCR; TCRdb lists only in-frame clones, some missing. Clone size and V and J calls were adopted from that table, with D and trimming inferred from the DNA. The table shows around 160,000 clones, with about nine tenths occurring only once.

The origin of this receptor is a human donor in a cohort sampled during active COVID-19. The chain couples TRBV5-4 to TRBJ2-3; 8 bases align to TRBD2. Sequenced sample: peripheral blood. CDR3 DNA: TGTGCCAGCAGCCCTCAGCCCTCTAGCGGGTCAACCAAGCTTCCGCAGTATTTT. Its protein product is CASSPQPSSGSTKLPQYF.